This T cell receptor beta chain was profiled in a study of T-cell reconstitution after alpha-beta-depleted transplantation in children. Preparation of the TCRbeta library used unique molecular identifiers. TCRdb analysed the PCR reads with MiXCR anew, one entry per CDR3 protein. This repertoire shows fewer than 700,000 distinct CDR3 sequences, roughly 24% found once; its top ten account for less than 15%. The V gene's germline CDR1 is DFQATT and CDR2 SNEGSKA (reference sequence). V shed 4 bases and J 9 bases; nucleotides not matched to a gene: 7. This CDR3 spans 14 amino acids. The TCR originated in a boy under three years old who had a stem cell transplant for acute myeloid leukemia, so the T cells may come from the graft donor. Specimen: PBMCs, mostly from graft donor cells, collected 360 days after TCRalphabeta/CD19-depleted stem cell transplant. This chain uses TRBV20-1 with TRBJ1-6, with 9 bases aligning to TRBD1. The CDR3 reads CSATQQGAGSPLHF. The CDR3 DNA is TGCAGTGCTACCCAACAGGGGGCAGGTTCACCCCTCCACTTT.